One and the same sample provided the 29 T cell receptor beta chains below, sequenced in a study of T-cell memory formation after mild COVID-19. Using its own MiXCR run on the 5' RACE reads, TCRdb lists one record per CDR3 protein. Found here are about 150,000 distinct CDR3 sequences, approximately 15% of them singletons; the top ten hold roughly 13%. Sequencing used PBMCs or a T cell subset sorted from them (not recorded which). The receptors were sampled from an adult woman who had mild COVID-19 (a few samples of this study predate the infection). Cell type and time point are not known.

This clonotype has just a few counts. This rearrangement joins TRBV12-3 or TRBV12-4 to TRBJ2-7, with D perhaps TRBD1 or TRBD2 (5 bases each). The CDR3 is 14 residues long. V lost 2 bases to trimming and J lost 2 bases, with 10 bases between them. CDR3 protein: CASSLWGRTYEQYF. Written as DNA, the CDR3 is TGTGCCAGCAGTTTATGGGGACGAACCTACGAGCAGTACTTC.

This clonotype was seen many times. The genes are TRBV5-1 and TRBJ1-2, with D maybe TRBD1 (6 bases). V was cut by 4 bases and J by 4 bases, with 8 bases left in between. This CDR3 comprises 12 residues. In germline, CDR1 is SGHRS, CDR2 YFSETQ. The chain's CDR3 is CASSPDSYGYTF. In DNA, the CDR3 is TGCGCCAGCAGCCCGGACAGCTATGGCTACACCTTC.

This chain joins TRBV7-3 and TRBJ2-3; 7 bases align to TRBD2. The germline V gene encodes CDR1 SGHTA and CDR2 FQGTGA. The CDR3 length is 15 residues. Trimming cost V 5 bases and J 0 bases; bases outside gene matches: 5. The CDR3 spells CASSPRRGSTDTQYF. The CDR3 DNA reads TGTGCCAGCAGCCCCCGGCGGGGGAGCACAGATACGCAGTATTTT.

The CDR3 sequence: CASKGGGTDTQYF. In nucleotides, the CDR3 is TGTGCCAGCAAAGGCGGGGGGACCGATACGCAGTATTTT. The gene calls are TRBV4-2 and TRBJ2-3; 8 nucleotides line up with TRBD2. Trimming cost V 7 bases and J 6 bases; bases outside gene matches: 6. The V gene's germline CDR1 is LGHNA and CDR2 YNFKEQ. The CDR3 has 13 amino acids.

The V and J genes are TRBV9 and TRBJ1-5, with unresolved D. V was shortened by 0 bases and J by 9 bases, with 13 bases between the two germline ends. Germline CDR1 is SGDLS and CDR2 is YYNGEE. The CDR3 length is 14 residues. The CDR3 protein is CASSVGDTAAPQHF. As DNA, the CDR3 is TGTGCCAGCAGCGTAGGAGACACCGCGGCGCCCCAGCATTTT.

The sample holds a few counts of this clonotype. The genes are TRBV29-1 and TRBJ1-4, with 9 bases matching TRBD1. With V trimmed by 2 bases and J by 7 bases, 5 bases remained unmatched. Germline V gives CDR1 SQVTM, CDR2 ANQGSEA. This CDR3 region has 14 residues. The CDR3 region is CSVELQGAGEKLFF. DNA of the CDR3: TGCAGCGTTGAACTACAGGGGGCTGGTGAAAAACTGTTTTTT.

V and J are TRBV15 and TRBJ2-7; 10 bases align to TRBD2. The CDR3 sequence is 15 residues long. Germline trimming cut 1 base from V and 2 bases from J; bases unmatched to any gene: 2. Germline-derived CDR1 and CDR2 are LNHNV and YYDKDF (reference sequence). CDR3 protein: CATSRGAGGAYEQYF. CDR3 sequence (DNA): TGTGCCACCAGCAGAGGAGCGGGAGGGGCCTACGAGCAGTACTTC.

This clonotype showed up just a few times. This rearrangement joins TRBV5-6 to TRBJ2-5, with D maybe TRBD1 (6 bases). The CDR3 totals 14 residues. Germline-derived CDR1 and CDR2 are SGHDT and YYEEEE. V lost 1 base, J lost 1 base, and 8 bases lay in between. The chain's CDR3 is CASSLQGPQETQYF. DNA of the CDR3: TGTGCCAGCAGCTTGCAGGGGCCCCAAGAGACCCAGTACTTC.

The chain combines TRBV12-3 or TRBV12-4 with TRBJ2-1, with TRBD2 matching over 13 bases. V lost 5 bases and J lost 9; bases outside the gene matches: 10. The CDR3 contains 16 residues. CDR3 in DNA: TGTGCCAGCAGTCCACACGGGACTAGCGGGACCGGTGAGCAGTTCTTC. This translates into CASSPHGTSGTGEQFF.

The gene calls are TRBV5-5 and TRBJ2-1; D is undetermined. Per germline, CDR1 SGHKS and CDR2 YYEKEE (reference sequence). The CDR3 spans 13 residues. The germline V and J ends were trimmed by 4 bases and 7 bases, with 12 bases remaining between them. DNA for the CDR3: TGTGCCAGCAGCCAAGACTTAGGGAATGAGCAGTTCTTC. Protein: CASSQDLGNEQFF.

V gene TRBV6-5 combines with J gene TRBJ2-3; TRBD1 might be the D (5 bases). The CDR3 spans 14 residues. Trimming removed 6 bases at V and 1 base at J, with 11 bases between. Germline V gene lookup returns CDR1 MNHEY and CDR2 SVGAGI. CDR3 sequence: CASRRTPGTDTQYF. The CDR3 nucleotides are TGTGCCAGCAGGAGGACACCGGGCACAGATACGCAGTATTTT.

The V and J genes are TRBV2 and TRBJ2-5, with D perhaps TRBD2 (5 bases). Germline V gene data show CDR1 as SNHLY and CDR2 as FYNNEI. This CDR3 is 14 amino acids long. Deletions cut 8 bases from V and 2 bases from J, with 15 bases between. CDR3 nucleotide sequence: TGTGCCAGCTCCGGAGCGGATCCACAAGAGACCCAGTACTTC. This gives the protein CASSGADPQETQYF. Full variable domain (missing parts from reference TRBV2 and TRBJ2-5): EPEVTQTPSHQVTQMGQEVILRCVPISNHLYFYWYRQILGQKVEFLVSFYNNEISEKSEIFDDQFSVERPDGSNFTLKIRSTKLEDSAMYFCASSGADPQETQYFGPGTRLLVL.

In its sample, this clonotype was seen a few times. The V gene is TRBV3-1, the J gene TRBJ1-1; unclear D gene. V gave up 4 bases and J gave up 5 bases, with 14 bases separating them. The V gene's germline CDR1 is LGHDT and CDR2 YNNKEL (reference sequence). CDR3 size: 14 residues. CDR3 sequence: CASSPFERRTEAFF. The CDR3 bases are TGTGCCAGCAGCCCTTTCGAGAGGCGGACTGAAGCTTTCTTT.

The chain is built from TRBV24-1 and TRBJ2-1; 12 nucleotides match TRBD2. V lost 3 bases, J lost 7 bases, and 6 bases stayed unmatched. This CDR3 is built from 16 residues. The germline V gene encodes CDR1 KGHDR and CDR2 SFDVKD. CDR3 DNA: TGTGCCACCAGTGATCGGACTAGCGGGAATTTGAATGAGCAGTTCTTC. Translated, it gives CATSDRTSGNLNEQFF.

Ten or more counts support this clonotype. This rearrangement joins TRBV29-1 to TRBJ2-7; D uncertain. In germline, CDR1 is SQVTM, CDR2 ANQGSEA. V lost 3 bases to trimming and J lost 1 base, with 10 bases between them. This CDR3 spans 13 amino acids. The CDR3 sequence: CSVEGSTSYEQYF. For the CDR3, the DNA is TGCAGCGTTGAGGGGTCAACTTCCTACGAGCAGTACTTC.

The table lists this clonotype with a few counts. This chain connects TRBV12-3 or TRBV12-4 to TRBJ2-7, with 10 positions matching TRBD2. V lost 8 bases and J lost 0; bases outside the gene matches: 7. CDR3 size: 15 residues. The DNA for the CDR3 is TGTGCCAGCGGGGTAGCGGGAGGTCTCTCCTACGAGCAGTACTTC. It encodes CASGVAGGLSYEQYF.

The J gene is TRBJ2-3, the V gene TRBV5-1; possibly TRBD2 for D (5 bases). With 4 bases removed from V and 5 bases from J, the gap between germline ends came to 11 bases. CDR3 length equals 13 residues. Germline CDR1 is SGHRS and CDR2 is YFSETQ. The CDR3 protein is CASSQLGRDTQYF. The CDR3 nucleotides read TGCGCCAGCAGCCAGCTGGGGAGAGATACGCAGTATTTT.

This clonotype turned up a few times. The V gene is TRBV18, the J gene TRBJ2-3, with unresolved D. Germline CDR1 is KGHSH and CDR2 is LQKENI. The CDR3 has 16 residues. V was cut by 0 bases and J by 3 bases, with 13 bases left in between. The DNA of the CDR3 is TGTGCCAGCTCACCACCTCCGGGCTTAGGGACAGATACGCAGTATTTT. Its translation is CASSPPPGLGTDTQYF.

The V and J genes are TRBV7-3 and TRBJ1-5; 8 bases fit TRBD1. CDR3 size: 15 residues. V was pared by 3 bases and J by 4 bases, with 5 bases of the junction left unmatched. Germline V lookup: CDR1 SGHTA, CDR2 FQGTGA. The CDR3 region has the DNA TGTGCCAGCAGCTTTACCGGACAGGGAAATCAGCCCCAGCATTTT. Translating it yields CASSFTGQGNQPQHF.

In this sample, this clonotype turned up a few times. At one of its ends the junction is not consistent with the germline gene, which may arise from a read error. This chain uses TRBV12-3 or TRBV12-4 with TRBJ2-7; D is possibly TRBD2 (6 bases). The CDR3 runs to 12 residues. The CDR3 nucleotides are TGTGCCAGCAGCTTAGGAGGGCCCGAGCAGTACTTC. Amino acids: CASSLGGPEQYF.

This clonotype was found a few times. The chain carries TRBV11-2 and TRBJ2-3; unclear D gene. V was trimmed by 1 base and J by 6 bases, leaving 5 bases between them. The CDR3 is 12 residues long. Per germline, CDR1 SGHAT and CDR2 FQNNGV. The CDR3 DNA is TGTGCCAGCAGCTTAGGTTTGGATACGCAGTATTTT. Amino acid sequence: CASSLGLDTQYF.

The chain combines TRBV5-4 with TRBJ2-5, with 9 bases fitting TRBD1. The V segment lost 3 bases and the J segment 3 bases; nucleotides outside the gene matches: 6. In germline, CDR1 is SGHNT, CDR2 YYREEE (reference sequence). The CDR3 consists of 15 residues. DNA for the CDR3: TGTGCCAGCAGCTCATCGACAGGGGGAAAAGAGACCCAGTACTTC. It is translated as CASSSSTGGKETQYF.

This clonotype showed up just a few times. The rearrangement uses TRBV12-3 or TRBV12-4 and TRBJ2-7, with TRBD1 identical over 7 bases. This CDR3 is 14 amino acids long. V lost 5 bases and J lost 3; bases outside the gene matches: 7. The CDR3 sequence: CASSPGTVDYEQYF. The CDR3 nucleotides are TGTGCCAGCAGTCCCGGGACAGTGGACTACGAGCAGTACTTC.

The chain couples TRBV29-1 to TRBJ2-7; 7 bases align to TRBD1. CDR1 is SQVTM, CDR2 ANQGSEA, per germline. J was trimmed by 2 bases and V by 4 bases; bases with no gene match: 5. CDR3 length equals 13 residues. The CDR3 sequence is CSVARGQPYEQYF. CDR3 bases: TGCAGCGTTGCCCGGGGACAGCCCTACGAGCAGTACTTC.

The chain recombines TRBV4-3 with TRBJ2-1, with 7 positions matching TRBD2. Germline-derived CDR1 and CDR2 are LGHNA and YSLEER. Trimming at V came to 0 bases and at J to 6 bases, leaving 14 bases not matched to a gene. The CDR3 length is 18 residues. DNA of the CDR3: TGCGCCAGCAGCCAAGATCTATGGGAGGGCCGACCGGGCAATGAGCAGTTCTTC. Amino acid sequence: CASSQDLWEGRPGNEQFF.

This clonotype was counted only a few times. The rearrangement joins TRBV30 to TRBJ2-7, with D perhaps matching TRBD1 (6 bases). The germline gives CDR1 GTSNPN, CDR2 SVGIG (reference sequence). This CDR3 contains 13 residues. V was trimmed by 1 base and J by 6 bases, leaving 13 bases between them. CDR3 coding DNA: TGTGCCTGGAGTGGAGGGGCAGGGGCCGAGCAGTACTTC. This translates into CAWSGGAGAEQYF.

This clonotype was seen more than once but under ten times. For the CDR3, the DNA is TGTGCCAGCAGCTTAGCGCCGCAGGTTAGGTTCTTC. Its translation: CASSLAPQVRFF. The chain carries TRBV7-9 and TRBJ2-1; D is ambiguous. This CDR3 is 12 amino acids long. Trimming pared 0 bases from V and 15 bases from J, leaving 12 bases between. CDR1 is SEHNR and CDR2 is FQNEAQ in the germline V gene (reference sequence).

The table lists this clonotype with a few counts. The rearrangement joins TRBV2 to TRBJ2-1; 8 nucleotides align to TRBD2. The CDR3 is 14 residues long. Germline CDR1 SNHLY, CDR2 FYNNEI. V lost 3 bases and J lost 3; bases outside the gene matches: 1. CDR3 sequence (DNA): TGTGCCAGCAGTGACCTAGCGGGCTACAATGAGCAGTTCTTC. Encoded protein: CASSDLAGYNEQFF.

V usage is TRBV5-5 and J usage is TRBJ1-1; a possible D gene is TRBD1 (5 bases). This CDR3 is built from 14 residues. The V end was cut by 4 bases, the J end by 4 bases, with 14 bases between. CDR1 and CDR2 from the germline V gene are SGHKS and YYEKEE (reference sequence). This CDR3 reads CASSIQGSPTEAFF. CDR3 nucleotides: TGTGCCAGCAGCATCCAGGGATCGCCCACTGAAGCTTTCTTT. Looking up the rest from reference TRBV5-5 and TRBJ1-1 gives the full variable domain: DAGVTQSPTHLIKTRGQQVTLRCSPISGHKSVSWYQQVLGQGPQFIFQYYEKEERGRGNFPDRFSARQFPNYSSELNVNALLLGDSALYLCASSIQGSPTEAFFGQGTRLTVV.